This T cell receptor (beta chain) was found in a study of T-cell reconstitution after alpha-beta-depleted transplantation in children (dated by TCRdb to 2016 to 2018). General notes on the study: T-cell immune reconstitution after TCRalphabeta/CD19-depleted allogeneic hematopoietic cell transplantation in children was quantitatively tracked in the study by means of TCR repertoire profiling.

This sample's treatment or condition label indicates: allogeneic hematopoietic cell transplantation with graft depleted of TCRalphabeta T cells and CD19 B cells. The transplant recipients were children given TCRalphabeta/CD19-depleted allogeneic hematopoietic cell grafts. The investigation overall reported the following: The high TCRbeta diversity at day 60 in some patients was ascribed to recipient T cells and intrathymic progenitors that had survived conditioning. The frequencies of hyperexpanded clones fell over the following months, and after one year, T-cell counts and TCRbeta diversity were mostly attributed to newly produced T cells. Apparently early alphabetaT-cell count recovery about two months after transplant reportedly relied on only several hundred rapidly expanded clones derived from non-depleted graft cells.

The library was obtained by PCR. Sequencing instrument: Illumina HiSeq 2500. Molecular barcoding was employed in the preparation of TCR libraries, with unique molecular identifiers being used to normalize TCRbeta repertoire quantification. Clones were called with MiXCR by TCRdb after fastp trimmed the public reads at Q25, and only in-frame beta chains were retained. Every distinct CDR3 protein forms one entry, paired with its most common genes and DNA. The table for this sample lists 750,000 to 950,000 distinct CDR3 sequences; 15% to 20% of them were counted only once. The ten largest clonotypes hold about 5% of the sample. In this sample, this clonotype turned up a few times. Its antigen remains unidentified. Base quality data are lacking; no much larger clone is found one base away. Per the germline V gene, LGHNA is the CDR1 and YNFKEQ is the CDR2. The germline V and J ends show losses of 0 bases and 5 bases respectively, and no gene match explains 10 bases of the junction. From the cysteine up to the phenylalanine, the CDR3 has a length of 16 residues. Only the CDR3 part of the read is kept: 48 bases, read in frame from the first base.

The chain uses TRBV4-2 and TRBJ2-7; TRBD2 lines up with 7 middle nucleotides. This specimen was PBMCs, mostly from graft donor cells, taken 360 days after TCRalphabeta/CD19-depleted stem cell transplant. The receptor was derived from a male patient between 5 and 17 years old who had a stem cell transplant for acute lymphoblastic leukemia, so the T cells may come from the graft donor. The CDR3 reads CASSQEWVAGRDEQYF. DNA sequence: TGTGCCAGCAGCCAAGAGTGGGTAGCGGGTAGGGACGAGCAGTACTTC.